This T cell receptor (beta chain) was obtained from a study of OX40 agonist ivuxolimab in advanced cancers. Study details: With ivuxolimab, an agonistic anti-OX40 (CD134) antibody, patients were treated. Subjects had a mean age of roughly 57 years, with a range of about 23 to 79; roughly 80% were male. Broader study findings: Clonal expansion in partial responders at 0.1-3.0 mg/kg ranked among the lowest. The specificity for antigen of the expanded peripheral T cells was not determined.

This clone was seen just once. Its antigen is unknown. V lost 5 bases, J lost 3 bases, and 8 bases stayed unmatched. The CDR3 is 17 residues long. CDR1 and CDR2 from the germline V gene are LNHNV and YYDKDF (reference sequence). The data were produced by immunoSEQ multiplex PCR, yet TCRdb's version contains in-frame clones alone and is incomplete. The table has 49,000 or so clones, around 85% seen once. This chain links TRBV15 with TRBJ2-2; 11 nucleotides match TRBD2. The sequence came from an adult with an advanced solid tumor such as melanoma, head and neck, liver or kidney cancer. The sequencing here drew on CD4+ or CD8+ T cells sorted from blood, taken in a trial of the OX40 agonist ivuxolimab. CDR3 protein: CATSSYSGRGDTGELFF. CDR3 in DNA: TGTGCCACCAGCTCGTATAGCGGGAGGGGAGACACCGGGGAGCTGTTTTTT.